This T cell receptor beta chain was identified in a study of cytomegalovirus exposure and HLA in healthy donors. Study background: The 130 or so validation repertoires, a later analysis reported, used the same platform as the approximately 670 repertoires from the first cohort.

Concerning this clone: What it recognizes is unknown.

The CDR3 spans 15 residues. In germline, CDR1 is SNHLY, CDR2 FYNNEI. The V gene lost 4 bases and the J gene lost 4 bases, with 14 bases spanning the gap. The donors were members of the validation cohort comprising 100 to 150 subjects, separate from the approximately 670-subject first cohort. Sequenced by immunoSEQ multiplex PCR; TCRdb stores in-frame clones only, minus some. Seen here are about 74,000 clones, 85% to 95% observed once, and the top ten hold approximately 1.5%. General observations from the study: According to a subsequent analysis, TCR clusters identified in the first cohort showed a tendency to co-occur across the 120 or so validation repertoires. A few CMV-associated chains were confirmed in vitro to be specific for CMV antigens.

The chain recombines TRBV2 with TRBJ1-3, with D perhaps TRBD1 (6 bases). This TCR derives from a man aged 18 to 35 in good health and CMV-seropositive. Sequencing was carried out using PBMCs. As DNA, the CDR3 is TGTGCCAGCAGTGTCCCCCTGGGGGCAGGAAACACCATATATTTT. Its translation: CASSVPLGAGNTIYF.